These T cell receptor beta chains were read from a single sample in a study of blood T cell repertoires in COVID-19. The table came from immunoSEQ multiplex PCR; TCRdb's copy has only in-frame clones and leaves some out. Here the sample spans 220,000 or so clones, around 87% being singletons. Sequences were obtained from PBMCs or T cells enriched from blood (not recorded which). These receptors originate from a woman aged 18-29 years in a cohort exposed to, infected with or recovered from COVID-19 (not recorded which). Both conserved end residues are part of each CDR3. Fields, in order: J gene, D gene, clone size, V gene, CDR3 DNA, CDR3 protein. The D gene is left open where the match is weak. For some rows the clone size is stated as once, few or many, or as a class when expanded; others skip it.

j_gene: TRBJ1-6; d_gene: -; abundance: few; v_gene: TRBV6-5; CDR3nt: TGTGCCAGCAGTTACTCGACAGTTTCAAATTCACCCCTCCACTTT; CDR3aa: CASSYSTVSNSPLHF
j_gene: TRBJ2-7; d_gene: TRBD2; abundance: -; v_gene: TRBV28; CDR3nt: TGTGCCAGCAGGGGGGGACTAGCGGTATCCTACGAGCAGTACTTC; CDR3aa: CASRGGLAVSYEQYF
j_gene: TRBJ2-3; d_gene: -; abundance: -; v_gene: TRBV7-9; CDR3nt: TGTGCCAGCAGCTTAGCGCACGGGGATACGCAGTATTTT; CDR3aa: CASSLAHGDTQYF
j_gene: TRBJ1-1; d_gene: -; abundance: -; v_gene: TRBV28; CDR3nt: TGTGCCAGCAGTTTATCCGGGGTAGACACTGAAGCTTTCTTT; CDR3aa: CASSLSGVDTEAFF
j_gene: TRBJ2-2; d_gene: -; abundance: -; v_gene: TRBV5-6; CDR3nt: TGTGCCAGCAGCTTAGGAGAGGCCGGGGAGCTGTTTTTT; CDR3aa: CASSLGEAGELFF
j_gene: TRBJ1-1; d_gene: TRBD1; abundance: -; v_gene: TRBV2; CDR3nt: TGTGCCAGCAGTGTTACAGGGGTGACTGAAGCTTTCTTT; CDR3aa: CASSVTGVTEAFF
j_gene: TRBJ1-1; d_gene: TRBD1; abundance: -; v_gene: TRBV2; CDR3nt: TGTGCCAGCAGCGGGAGGACAGGGGGCTCCACTGAAGCTTTCTTT; CDR3aa: CASSGRTGGSTEAFF
j_gene: TRBJ1-2; d_gene: -; abundance: -; v_gene: TRBV14; CDR3nt: TGTGCCAGCACCCCGGCGGGCAACTATGGCTACACCTTC; CDR3aa: CASTPAGNYGYTF
j_gene: TRBJ1-1; d_gene: -; abundance: -; v_gene: TRBV10-1; CDR3nt: TGCGCCAGGGGGGGGAGGATTTTTGCTTTCTTT; CDR3aa: CARGGRIFAFF
j_gene: TRBJ2-1; d_gene: TRBD1; abundance: -; v_gene: TRBV19; CDR3nt: TGTGCCAGTAGTATAGATCTTGAGGGACAGGGTACGTTCTTC; CDR3aa: CASSIDLEGQGTFF
j_gene: TRBJ2-1; d_gene: TRBD2; abundance: once; v_gene: TRBV2; CDR3nt: TGTGCCAGCAGTGAAAGATATATGTTGTCTAGCGGGAGGGATGAGCAGTTCTTC; CDR3aa: CASSERYMLSSGRDEQFF
j_gene: TRBJ1-1; d_gene: TRBD1; abundance: -; v_gene: TRBV19; CDR3nt: TGTGCCAGTAGTGGGACAGGGAGAACTGAAGCTTTCTTT; CDR3aa: CASSGTGRTEAFF
j_gene: TRBJ2-1; d_gene: TRBD2; abundance: once; v_gene: TRBV27; CDR3nt: TGTGCCAGTGCCGGGCTAGCGGGAAACCGGGACAATGAGCAGTTCTTC; CDR3aa: CASAGLAGNRDNEQFF
j_gene: TRBJ1-1; d_gene: TRBD1; abundance: once; v_gene: TRBV2; CDR3nt: TGTGCCAGCATGGGACAGGGGGACACTGAAGCTTTCTTT; CDR3aa: CASMGQGDTEAFF
j_gene: TRBJ2-1; d_gene: TRBD2; abundance: -; v_gene: TRBV27; CDR3nt: TGTGCCAGCAGTATATTAGCGGGAGGAAACTTTAATGAGCAGTTCTTC; CDR3aa: CASSILAGGNFNEQFF
j_gene: TRBJ2-7; d_gene: TRBD1; abundance: -; v_gene: TRBV5-6; CDR3nt: TGTGCCAGCAGGTCAGGGGGACCCTACGAGCAGTACTTC; CDR3aa: CASRSGGPYEQYF
j_gene: TRBJ1-2; d_gene: TRBD1; abundance: -; v_gene: TRBV2; CDR3nt: TGTGCCAGCAGCAGGACAGGGAATAACTATGGCTACACCTTC; CDR3aa: CASSRTGNNYGYTF
j_gene: TRBJ1-2; d_gene: -; abundance: -; v_gene: TRBV9; CDR3nt: TGTGCCAGCAGTGGACTGTTCTATGGCTACACCTTC; CDR3aa: CASSGLFYGYTF
j_gene: TRBJ2-5; d_gene: -; abundance: once; v_gene: TRBV27; CDR3nt: TGTGCCAGCAGTTTAAAGGGAGGTCGGCAAGAGACCCAGTACTTC; CDR3aa: CASSLKGGRQETQYF
j_gene: TRBJ1-5; d_gene: -; abundance: -; v_gene: TRBV2; CDR3nt: TGTGCCAGCAAAGAGCACCTTGACATCAATCAGCCCCAGCATTTT; CDR3aa: CASKEHLDINQPQHF
j_gene: TRBJ1-1; d_gene: -; abundance: -; v_gene: TRBV7-3; CDR3nt: TGTGCCAGCAGCTTACAGGGAGGTACTGAAGCTTTCTTT; CDR3aa: CASSLQGGTEAFF
j_gene: TRBJ2-3; d_gene: -; abundance: -; v_gene: TRBV19; CDR3nt: TGTGCCAGTAGTTCCGTAGATACGCAGTATTTT; CDR3aa: CASSSVDTQYF
j_gene: TRBJ1-4; d_gene: TRBD1; abundance: -; v_gene: TRBV28; CDR3nt: TGTGCCAGCAGTTTAGAGGGACAGGGGCCAACTAATGAAAAACTGTTTTTT; CDR3aa: CASSLEGQGPTNEKLFF
j_gene: TRBJ1-1; d_gene: -; abundance: -; v_gene: TRBV7-9; CDR3nt: TGTGCCAGCAGCTTAGTATTGGGGGAGGGCACTGAAGCTTTCTTT; CDR3aa: CASSLVLGEGTEAFF
j_gene: TRBJ1-4; d_gene: -; abundance: -; v_gene: TRBV27; CDR3nt: TGTGCCAGCAGTTTGATGGGGACGGCGGGGGAAAAACTGTTTTTT; CDR3aa: CASSLMGTAGEKLFF
j_gene: TRBJ1-1; d_gene: -; abundance: -; v_gene: TRBV24-1; CDR3nt: TGTGCCAGTAGTACAGGGTTGAACACTGAAGCTTTCTTT; CDR3aa: CASSTGLNTEAFF
j_gene: TRBJ2-3; d_gene: -; abundance: -; v_gene: TRBV24-1; CDR3nt: TGTGCCACCAGTGACCCGGGTCGACAGGCGACGCAGTATTTT; CDR3aa: CATSDPGRQATQYF
j_gene: TRBJ1-1; d_gene: -; abundance: -; v_gene: TRBV3-1/TRBV3-2; CDR3nt: TGTGCCAGCAGCACAGGCCAGCTAATGGGTCGTGAAGCTTTCTTT; CDR3aa: CASSTGQLMGREAFF
j_gene: TRBJ2-1; d_gene: -; abundance: -; v_gene: TRBV9; CDR3nt: TGTGCCAGCAGCGTACACCGGGACTTTGACAGTGAGCAGTTCTTC; CDR3aa: CASSVHRDFDSEQFF
j_gene: TRBJ1-3; d_gene: -; abundance: -; v_gene: TRBV12-3/TRBV12-4; CDR3nt: TGTGCCAGCAGTTTGGGGGGGTTGAACACCATATATTTT; CDR3aa: CASSLGGLNTIYF
j_gene: TRBJ1-1; d_gene: TRBD1; abundance: once; v_gene: TRBV9; CDR3nt: TGTGCCAGCAGCGAGACCAGACAGGGTGAAAACACTGAAGCTTTCTTT; CDR3aa: CASSETRQGENTEAFF
j_gene: TRBJ2-1; d_gene: TRBD1; abundance: -; v_gene: TRBV4-1; CDR3nt: TGCGCCAGCAGCCAAGCGGGAACAGGGGAAAGACTGGGGAATGAGCAGTTCTTC; CDR3aa: CASSQAGTGERLGNEQFF
j_gene: TRBJ1-5; d_gene: TRBD1; abundance: -; v_gene: TRBV19; CDR3nt: TGTGCCAGTAGTATCCCCCAGGGGGCTTCCCAGCCCCAGCATTTT; CDR3aa: CASSIPQGASQPQHF
j_gene: TRBJ2-7; d_gene: TRBD2; abundance: -; v_gene: TRBV5-1; CDR3nt: TGCGCCAGCAGCTGGGGGACTAGCGGGAGCTCCCCCTACGAGCAGTACTTC; CDR3aa: CASSWGTSGSSPYEQYF
j_gene: TRBJ2-5; d_gene: TRBD2; abundance: -; v_gene: TRBV7-9; CDR3nt: TGTGCCAGCAGCTTAGTTCGGGGGGTAGAAGAGACCCAGTACTTC; CDR3aa: CASSLVRGVEETQYF
j_gene: TRBJ1-4; d_gene: -; abundance: once; v_gene: TRBV2; CDR3nt: TGTGCCAGCAGTTCACCGACAGTTACTAATGAAAAACTGTTTTTT; CDR3aa: CASSSPTVTNEKLFF
j_gene: TRBJ1-5; d_gene: TRBD1; abundance: -; v_gene: TRBV6-2/TRBV6-3; CDR3nt: TGTGCCAGCAGTCGTGGGACAGAGACAAATCAGCCCCAGCATTTT; CDR3aa: CASSRGTETNQPQHF
j_gene: TRBJ2-1; d_gene: TRBD2; abundance: -; v_gene: TRBV5-1; CDR3nt: TGCGCCAGCAGCCTACCATTAGCGGGACACGGCAATGAGCAGTTCTTC; CDR3aa: CASSLPLAGHGNEQFF
j_gene: TRBJ2-7; d_gene: -; abundance: few; v_gene: TRBV7-9; CDR3nt: TGTGCCAGCAGCTTTGACTCTTCGGATTACGAGCAGTACTTC; CDR3aa: CASSFDSSDYEQYF
j_gene: TRBJ1-2; d_gene: TRBD1; abundance: -; v_gene: TRBV27; CDR3nt: TGTGCCAGCAGTTTGGGACAGGGGGCCTTTTATGGCTACACCTTC; CDR3aa: CASSLGQGAFYGYTF
j_gene: TRBJ1-1; d_gene: -; abundance: -; v_gene: TRBV19; CDR3nt: TGTGCCAGTAGTCCAGGCCTGGGGGCAGGTGAAGCTTTCTTT; CDR3aa: CASSPGLGAGEAFF
j_gene: TRBJ2-7; d_gene: TRBD2; abundance: -; v_gene: TRBV7-9; CDR3nt: TGTGCCAGCAGCTCGACTAGCGGGAGGGCCGTAGGGGCCTACGAGCAGTACTTC; CDR3aa: CASSSTSGRAVGAYEQYF
j_gene: TRBJ2-7; d_gene: -; abundance: -; v_gene: TRBV11-2; CDR3nt: TGTGCCAGCAGCGCACCGACTGGGACTTACGAGCAGTACTTC; CDR3aa: CASSAPTGTYEQYF
j_gene: TRBJ1-1; d_gene: -; abundance: -; v_gene: TRBV15; CDR3nt: TGTGCCACCAGCAGAGATAGGAACACTGAAGCTTTCTTT; CDR3aa: CATSRDRNTEAFF
j_gene: TRBJ2-5; d_gene: -; abundance: -; v_gene: TRBV5-6; CDR3nt: TGTGCCAGCAGCTTGGATCGTGAGACCCAGTACTTC; CDR3aa: CASSLDRETQYF
j_gene: TRBJ2-1; d_gene: TRBD1; abundance: -; v_gene: TRBV2; CDR3nt: TGTGCCAGCAGTGCTGTAGGGGGCATCTACAATGAGCAGTTCTTC; CDR3aa: CASSAVGGIYNEQFF
j_gene: TRBJ1-1; d_gene: TRBD1; abundance: once; v_gene: TRBV13; CDR3nt: TGTGCCAGCAGCTTAGGTACAGGGGGCCGGGAAGCTTTCTTT; CDR3aa: CASSLGTGGREAFF